The 26 T cell receptor beta chains in this list originate from one sample, sequenced in a study of cytomegalovirus exposure and HLA in healthy donors. Researchers ran the PCR with 60 Vbeta and 13 Jbeta primers. Clones were read by immunoSEQ multiplex PCR, and TCRdb kept only the in-frame ones, dropping some. The sample records 100,000 to 150,000 clones, around 70% being singletons. Source material: PBMCs. All receptors derive from a woman in her 40s in good health and CMV-seropositive.

This clone has just one count. This chain links TRBV27 with TRBJ1-1; perhaps TRBD1 as D (6 bases). The germline V and J ends were trimmed by 6 bases and 5 bases, with 13 bases remaining between them. The germline CDR1 and CDR2 sequences are MNHEY and SMNVEV (reference sequence). There are 13 residues in the CDR3. The CDR3 DNA sequence: TGTGCCAGCAGGGGACACGGTCGGACTGAAGCTTTCTTT. Encoded protein: CASRGHGRTEAFF.

The table lists this clone with a few counts. The V and J genes are TRBV30 and TRBJ2-7, with 11 bases fitting TRBD2. Germline lookup yields CDR1 GTSNPN and CDR2 SVGIG (reference sequence). The CDR3 has 14 amino acids. Trimming took 5 bases from V and 3 from J; bases not matched to a gene: 6. The CDR3 nucleotides are TGTGCCTGGGCACCGGGACTAGCGGTCTACGAGCAGTACTTC. This encodes CAWAPGLAVYEQYF.

CDR3 nucleotide sequence: TGCGCCAGCAGCCAAGGACAGATCTCTGGAAACACCATATATTTT. This encodes CASSQGQISGNTIYF. The gene calls are TRBV4-3 and TRBJ1-3; the D gene is possibly TRBD1 (5 bases). CDR1 and CDR2 (germline): LGHNA, YSLEER. The ends were cut back, 1 base at V and 0 bases at J, with 7 bases in the middle. The CDR3 sequence is 15 residues long.

A single count supports this clone. This chain uses TRBV11-2 with TRBJ2-5, with 8 positions matching TRBD2. The J call could be wrong; TRBJ2-7 is a better fit for the DNA end. The germline V gene encodes CDR1 SGHAT and CDR2 FQNNGV. This CDR3 has 15 residues. As DNA, the CDR3 is TGTGCCAGCAGCTTAGTAGCGGGGAAGGCGGCCGAGCAGTACTTC. It encodes CASSLVAGKAAEQYF.

The chain joins TRBV27 to TRBJ1-1; D perhaps matches TRBD1 (5 bases). Trimming removed 6 bases from V and 5 bases from J, with 22 bases in between. The CDR3 runs to 16 residues. Germline lookup yields CDR1 MNHEY and CDR2 SMNVEV (reference sequence). The CDR3 bases are TGTGCCAGCAGACGCAGGGATGAGCGAAGTTCTACTGAAGCTTTCTTT. This translates into CASRRRDERSSTEAFF.

V is TRBV18 and J is TRBJ2-7; 8 positions match TRBD1. Germline V gene lookup returns CDR1 KGHSH and CDR2 LQKENI. J was trimmed by 2 bases and V by 5 bases; bases with no gene match: 2. There are 13 residues in the CDR3. The CDR3 loop reads CASSEGQAYEQYF. The CDR3 DNA reads TGTGCCAGCTCAGAGGGACAGGCCTACGAGCAGTACTTC.

This chain connects TRBV7-2 to TRBJ2-7; a weak D match, TRBD2 (6 bases). V lost 3 bases to trimming and J lost 1 base, with 13 bases between them. The CDR3 totals 15 residues. Looked up from germline, CDR1 is SGHTA and CDR2 is FQGNSA. CDR3 sequence: CASSFAGTDSYEQYF. CDR3 nucleotides: TGTGCCAGCAGCTTCGCCGGGACTGATTCCTACGAGCAGTACTTC.

This chain links TRBV2 with TRBJ1-1; 11 positions agree with TRBD1. The CDR3 contains 15 residues. Germline V CDR1 and CDR2: SNHLY, FYNNEI. V lost 4 bases, J lost 1 base, and 2 bases stayed unmatched. The CDR3 protein is CASSGGTGGNTEAFF. Written as DNA, the CDR3 is TGTGCCAGCAGTGGTGGGACAGGGGGGAACACTGAAGCTTTCTTT.

The J gene is TRBJ1-1, the V gene TRBV4-3; the match to TRBD1 covers 9 bases. J gave up 0 bases and V 0 bases, and 5 bases lay outside the gene matches. Germline assignment: CDR1 LGHNA and CDR2 YSLEER. There are 17 residues in the CDR3. The CDR3 DNA follows: TGCGCCAGCAGCCAAGACGGGACAGGGTATATGAACACTGAAGCTTTCTTT. The encoded protein is CASSQDGTGYMNTEAFF.

The CDR3: CSAHTFPQDTIYF. The CDR3 DNA reads as TGCAGCGCCCACACCTTCCCCCAGGACACCATATATTTT. The V and J genes are TRBV29-1 and TRBJ1-3, with D hard to call. The CDR3 has 13 amino acids. Germline V gene sequence: CDR1 SQVTM, CDR2 ANQGSEA. V was clipped by 7 bases and J by 8 bases, with 18 bases between them.

The chain couples TRBV6-1 to TRBJ1-2; weak D call: TRBD1 (6 bases). The germline V gene has CDR1 MNHNS and CDR2 SASEGT. The CDR3 sequence is 15 residues long. V lost 0 bases and J lost 2, with 10 bases in between. The DNA of the CDR3 is TGTGCCAGCAGTGAAGCGCTTCAGGGGAACTATGGCTACACCTTC. Translating gives CASSEALQGNYGYTF.

The chain combines TRBV19 with TRBJ2-1; 9 bases are shared with TRBD1. The CDR3 extends over 15 amino acids. Germline V gives CDR1 LNHDA, CDR2 SQIVND (reference sequence). V trimming: 3 bases; J trimming: 5 bases; junction bases outside the gene matches: 5. The CDR3 loop is CASSMPGTGNNEQFF. Here the CDR3 DNA reads TGTGCCAGTAGTATGCCCGGGACAGGGAACAATGAGCAGTTCTTC.

V gene TRBV4-3 combines with J gene TRBJ2-3; D is unclear. The CDR3 runs to 15 residues. Between the trimmed V and J ends, which lost 1 base and 5 bases, there was a span of 13 bases. The germline gives CDR1 LGHNA, CDR2 YSLEER. Here the CDR3 reads CASSQGPRTVDTQYF. The DNA for the CDR3 is TGCGCCAGCAGCCAAGGCCCGCGCACAGTAGATACGCAGTATTTT.

V gene TRBV19 combines with J gene TRBJ2-7; 12 nucleotides agree with TRBD2. CDR3 length equals 15 residues. The germline CDR1 and CDR2 sequences are LNHDA and SQIVND (reference sequence). Unmatched junction bases numbered 4, after V lost 4 bases and J lost 3 bases. CDR3 sequence reads: CASSTSSGRVYEQYF. CDR3 in DNA: TGTGCCAGTAGTACCTCTAGCGGGAGGGTCTACGAGCAGTACTTC.

The chain uses TRBV6-1 and TRBJ2-5; perhaps TRBD1 as D (5 bases). With 4 bases removed from V and 5 bases from J, the gap between germline ends came to 8 bases. There are 12 residues in the CDR3. In germline, CDR1 is MNHNS, CDR2 SASEGT. The CDR3, as DNA: TGTGCCAGCAGTGGGGCAGGGGAGACCCAGTACTTC. It encodes CASSGAGETQYF.

J is TRBJ2-3 and V is TRBV29-1; the D gene is possibly TRBD2 (5 bases). V was pared by 2 bases and J by 2 bases, with 11 bases between. The CDR3 consists of 14 residues. CDR1 is SQVTM, CDR2 ANQGSEA, per germline. The CDR3 spells CSVETGISTDTQYF. The CDR3 bases are TGCAGCGTTGAAACGGGAATATCCACAGATACGCAGTATTTT.

This clone was seen only once. V usage is TRBV21-1 and J usage is TRBJ2-1; the table's D call, TRBD1, was not checked against the DNA. TRBV21-1 is a documented pseudogene. CDR3 length: 17 residues. As DNA, the CDR3 is TGTGCCAGCAGCAAAGAGGGGGACCTAAGCTCCTACAATGAGCAGTTCTTC. It specifies CASSKEGDLSSYNEQFF.

The DNA of the CDR3 is TGTGCCAGCAGCCAAGATCTGCAAGAGACCCAGTACTTC. It is translated as CASSQDLQETQYF. V usage is TRBV14 and J usage is TRBJ2-5; D remains ambiguous. V lost 0 bases, J lost 2 bases, and 4 bases lay in between. CDR3 length equals 13 residues. Per germline, CDR1 SGHDN and CDR2 FVKESK.

Only a few counts were recorded for this clone. This chain connects TRBV7-8 to TRBJ2-1, with D possibly being TRBD2 (6 bases). V lost 7 bases and J 2 bases, leaving 18 bases between the germline ends. CDR1 and CDR2 (germline): SGHVS, FQNEAQ. The CDR3 consists of 16 residues. DNA of the CDR3: TGTGCCAGCACCCCTCCCCCAGCGGGCGCCTACAATGAGCAGTTCTTC. As protein: CASTPPPAGAYNEQFF.

The chain combines TRBV6-1 with TRBJ1-1; possible D gene TRBD1, 5 bases. V dropped 6 bases and J dropped 6 bases, with 11 bases sitting between them. The CDR3 extends over 12 amino acids. The germline CDR1 and CDR2 sequences are MNHNS and SASEGT. The CDR3 coding sequence is TGTGCCAGCAGGCCCGGGGGTTCTGAAGCTTTCTTT. This codes for CASRPGGSEAFF.

The V and J genes are TRBV11-3 and TRBJ2-1; 8 positions match TRBD2. With V trimmed by 4 bases and J by 3 bases, 2 bases remained unmatched. This CDR3 is built from 14 residues. Germline CDR1 and CDR2: SGHNT and YENEEA. The chain's CDR3 is CASSSGGGYNEQFF. The CDR3 DNA is TGTGCCAGCAGCTCCGGGGGGGGCTACAATGAGCAGTTCTTC.

This clone was detected once. V and J are TRBV5-1 and TRBJ1-1; unclear D gene. The CDR3 consists of 14 residues. V was clipped by 1 base and J by 2 bases, with 9 bases between them. Looked up from germline, CDR1 is SGHRS and CDR2 is YFSETQ. The CDR3 protein is CASSLLAVNTEAFF. Here the CDR3 DNA reads TGCGCCAGCAGCTTGCTGGCAGTTAACACTGAAGCTTTCTTT.

This rearrangement joins TRBV5-1 to TRBJ1-2; tentative D call: TRBD1 (6 bases). The V and J ends lost 0 bases and 3 bases respectively, with 9 bases between them. This CDR3 has 14 amino acids. Germline V CDR1 and CDR2: SGHRS, YFSETQ. For the CDR3, the DNA is TGCGCCAGCAGCTTGGGGGAGGGGGACTATGGCTACACCTTC. Residues: CASSLGEGDYGYTF.

This clone has more than one count but fewer than ten. The V and J genes are TRBV10-1 and TRBJ1-2; possibly TRBD1 for D (6 bases). The CDR3 consists of 14 residues. CDR1 and CDR2 from the germline V gene are WNHNN and SYGVQD (reference sequence). V was trimmed by 4 bases and J by 0 bases, leaving 9 bases between them. Here the CDR3 reads CASSGGQTNYGYTF. DNA of the CDR3: TGCGCCAGCAGTGGGGGACAAACTAACTATGGCTACACCTTC.

This chain links TRBV18 with TRBJ1-1; D call uncertain. CDR3 length: 15 residues. The V end was cut by 1 base, the J end by 0 bases, with 9 bases between. Germline V gives CDR1 KGHSH, CDR2 LQKENI. The CDR3, as DNA: TGTGCCAGCTCACCACTCCCGCCTATGAACACTGAAGCTTTCTTT. Translation: CASSPLPPMNTEAFF.

For this clone: The sample contains more than one DNA sequence encoding this CDR3. V gene TRBV9 combines with J gene TRBJ1-1; the D gene is possibly TRBD1 (5 bases). There are 14 residues in the CDR3. Germline V gene data show CDR1 as SGDLS and CDR2 as YYNGEE. V gave up 2 bases and J gave up 6 bases, with 14 bases separating them. CDR3 DNA: TGTGCCAGCAGCGTGGCGGGGACTAACGCTGAAGCTTTCTTT. The encoded protein is CASSVAGTNAEAFF.